These 23 T cell receptor beta chains were sequenced from one sample in a study of response to subunit inactivated influenza vaccine. TCRdb redid the calling of the RT-PCR reads with MiXCR, one entry per CDR3 protein. Of 560,000 or so distinct CDR3 sequences listed, under 9% are singletons. The specimen was PBMCs from blood, collected around 25 months after vaccination. Every receptor here comes from a man aged 50 to 69 who received an inactivated influenza vaccine.

J is TRBJ2-5 and V is TRBV20-1; 10 nucleotides agree with TRBD2. The V segment lost 3 bases and the J segment 5 bases; nucleotides outside the gene matches: 6. This CDR3 has 14 amino acids. Germline lookup yields CDR1 DFQATT and CDR2 SNEGSKA (reference sequence). CDR3 bases: TGCAGTGCTAGTCGAGCGGGAGGGCCCGAGACCCAGTACTTC. Its protein is CSASRAGGPETQYF.

This clonotype occurred many times. For the CDR3, the DNA is TGCAGTGCTAGAGACCCCGCACAGGGAACGACTCAGCCCCAGCATTTT. This encodes CSARDPAQGTTQPQHF. The chain combines TRBV20-1 with TRBJ1-5, with a possible D match to TRBD1 (6 bases). Germline V gene data show CDR1 as DFQATT and CDR2 as SNEGSKA (reference sequence). V was cut by 0 bases and J by 6 bases, with 18 bases left in between. This CDR3 has 16 residues.

The sample holds many counts of this clonotype. The chain uses TRBV7-6 and TRBJ1-2; no firm D call. With 5 bases removed from V and 2 bases from J, the gap between germline ends came to 15 bases. This CDR3 contains 15 residues. CDR1 is SGHVS and CDR2 is FNYEAQ in the germline V gene. The CDR3 protein is CASSKGSHLNYGYTF. The CDR3 DNA reads as TGTGCCAGCAGCAAAGGGAGCCACCTCAACTATGGCTACACCTTC.

The rearrangement links TRBV11-2 to TRBJ2-3; D is uncertain. Germline CDR1 and CDR2: SGHAT and FQNNGV. Trimming shortened V by 0 bases and J by 7 bases, and 8 bases separated the two germline ends. The CDR3 totals 13 residues. DNA of the CDR3: TGTGCCAGCAGCTTAGATAGAGTTCATACGCAGTATTTT. Encoded protein: CASSLDRVHTQYF. Together with reference TRBV11-2 and TRBJ2-3, the CDR3 gives the full variable domain: EAGVAQSPRYKIIEKRQSVAFWCNPISGHATLYWYQQILGQGPKLLIQFQNNGVVDDSQLPKDRFSAERLKGVDSTLKIQPAKLEDSAVYLCASSLDRVHTQYFGPGTRLTVL.

Only a few counts were recorded for this clonotype. The chain employs TRBV25-1 and TRBJ2-7; 8 bases align to TRBD2. The CDR3 is made up of 13 amino acids. The V segment lost 7 bases and the J segment 4 bases; nucleotides outside the gene matches: 6. Germline V lookup: CDR1 MGHDK, CDR2 SYGVNS. CDR3 in DNA: TGTGCCAGCAAAAAGCGGGAGTGGTACGAGCAGTACTTC. Residues: CASKKREWYEQYF.

This chain links TRBV27 with TRBJ2-2, with 9 positions matching TRBD1. Trimming cost V 8 bases and J 6 bases; bases outside gene matches: 10. CDR1 is MNHEY and CDR2 is SMNVEV in the germline V gene (reference sequence). This CDR3 is built from 15 residues. As DNA, the CDR3 is TGTGCCAGCCGCCCCACAGGGGGCATTCCCGGGGAGCTGTTTTTT. Translating it yields CASRPTGGIPGELFF.

As to this clonotype: A much larger clone lies a single base off, so this may be a read error. The V and J genes are TRBV12-3 or TRBV12-4 and TRBJ2-3; 7 nucleotides match TRBD2. This CDR3 comprises 17 residues. In nucleotides, the CDR3 is TGTGCCCGCAGTTTACGGCGGCTCGTCGGGGGGACAGATACGCAGTATTTT. Protein sequence: CARSLRRLVGGTDTQYF.

There are a few counts of this clonotype. This chain joins TRBV6-1 and TRBJ2-7, with D perhaps assigned TRBD1 or TRBD2 (5 bases each). The CDR3 has 15 residues. Germline V gene lookup returns CDR1 MNHNS and CDR2 SASEGT. V lost 7 bases, J lost 3 bases, and 19 bases lay in between. The CDR3 region is CASKEDTRSFYEQYF. The CDR3 DNA is TGTGCCAGCAAGGAGGACACACGGTCCTTCTACGAGCAGTACTTC.

This sequence joins TRBV9 and TRBJ2-7; 9 bases are a match to TRBD1. The CDR3 is 14 amino acids. V lost 4 bases to trimming and J lost 3 bases; unmatched junction nucleotides: 5. The germline V gene has CDR1 SGDLS and CDR2 YYNGEE. CDR3 residues: CASSKGQGYYEQYF. In DNA, the CDR3 is TGTGCCAGCAGCAAGGGACAGGGTTACTACGAGCAGTACTTC.

V usage is TRBV10-3 and J usage is TRBJ2-7; 11 nucleotides agree with TRBD1. CDR3 length: 15 residues. The V and J ends lost 0 bases and 3 bases, in that order; junction bases with no gene match: 1. The germline gives CDR1 ENHRY, CDR2 SYGVKD. The DNA of the CDR3 is TGTGCCATCAGTGAGTCGGGACAGGGGGGCTACGAGCAGTACTTC. This translates into CAISESGQGGYEQYF.

The chain is built from TRBV5-5 and TRBJ1-6, with a possible D match to TRBD1 (6 bases). Trimming cost V 6 bases and J 9 bases, with 19 bases left between them. The CDR3 is 15 residues long. CDR1 is SGHKS, CDR2 YYEKEE, per germline (reference sequence). The CDR3: CASTLEGGRSSPLHF. The CDR3 DNA is TGTGCCAGCACCCTTGAGGGGGGGCGAAGTTCACCCCTCCACTTT.

The chain uses TRBV4-2 and TRBJ1-6, with D uncertain. The CDR3 consists of 17 residues. The V gene's germline CDR1 is LGHNA and CDR2 YNFKEQ. With 3 bases removed from V and 7 bases from J, the gap between germline ends came to 19 bases. The CDR3 coding sequence is TGTGCCAGCAGCCAGGGAGGCCTGGCTGTGGGGAATTCACCCCTCCACTTT. Translation gives CASSQGGLAVGNSPLHF.

This chain uses TRBV11-2 with TRBJ2-7, with 9 bases matching TRBD2. Germline CDR1 and CDR2: SGHAT and FQNNGV. Trimming at V came to 1 base and at J to 3 bases, leaving 4 bases not matched to a gene. The CDR3 runs 15 residues. The CDR3: CASSLGGRGHYEQYF. The CDR3 DNA reads TGTGCCAGCAGCTTAGGCGGGAGGGGGCACTACGAGCAGTACTTC. The full variable domain, in which reference TRBV11-2 and TRBJ2-7 provide the parts outside the CDR3, is EAGVAQSPRYKIIEKRQSVAFWCNPISGHATLYWYQQILGQGPKLLIQFQNNGVVDDSQLPKDRFSAERLKGVDSTLKIQPAKLEDSAVYLCASSLGGRGHYEQYFGPGTRLTVT.

This clonotype appeared a few times. The gene calls are TRBV14 and TRBJ2-7; D might be TRBD1 or TRBD2, each matching 6 bases. The V end was cut by 6 bases, the J end by 3 bases, with 12 bases between. This CDR3 comprises 13 residues. Per the germline V gene, CDR1 is SGHDN and CDR2 is FVKESK. The CDR3 is CASSRRGDYEQYF. CDR3 in DNA: TGTGCCAGCAGTCGAAGGGGGGACTACGAGCAGTACTTC.

In the case of this clonotype: A much more abundant neighbour one base away suggests this may be a read error. The J gene is TRBJ1-2, the V gene TRBV7-9; D call uncertain. CDR1 and CDR2 from the germline V gene are SEHNR and FQNEAQ (reference sequence). There are 12 residues in the CDR3. Deletions cut 5 bases from V and 4 bases from J, with 8 bases between. The CDR3 coding sequence is TGTGCCAGCAGCCCAGCCCCCTATGGCTACACCTTC. Translating it yields CASSPAPYGYTF.

The chain combines TRBV20-1 with TRBJ1-4; D is ambiguous. Germline V CDR1 and CDR2: DFQATT, SNEGSKA (reference sequence). V lost 0 bases to trimming and J lost 14 bases, with 10 bases between them. The CDR3 extends over 11 amino acids. CDR3 region: CSARDARVLFF. CDR3 in DNA: TGCAGTGCTAGAGATGCGAGGGTCCTGTTTTTT.

The genes are TRBV21-1 and TRBJ2-3; TRBD1, the table's D call, was not compared with the DNA. TRBV21-1 constitutes a pseudogene. The CDR3 loop spans 15 amino acids. CDR3 sequence (DNA): TGTGCCAGCAGCAAGAGCGACAGGGGGCAAGATACGCAGTATTTT. This gives the protein CASSKSDRGQDTQYF.

Only a few counts were recorded for this clonotype. The J gene is TRBJ2-1, the V gene TRBV9; TRBD2 matches at 13 bases. Germline CDR1 is SGDLS and CDR2 is YYNGEE. This CDR3 is 17 amino acids long. V lost 4 bases, J lost 7 bases, and 11 bases stayed unmatched. This chain's CDR3 is CASSRGLAGSPGNEQFF. The CDR3, as DNA: TGTGCCAGCAGCAGGGGACTAGCGGGATCCCCAGGAAATGAGCAGTTCTTC.

The rearrangement uses TRBV28 and TRBJ2-7; maybe TRBD1 (5 bases). Trimming left V 3 bases short and J 12 bases short, with 24 bases between. The CDR3 is 15 amino acids. Germline loops: CDR1 MDHEN, CDR2 SYDVKM. The CDR3 reads CASSFNQAWGPSSYF. The CDR3 DNA sequence: TGTGCCAGCAGTTTCAATCAAGCGTGGGGCCCCTCCTCGTACTTC. Drawing the rest from reference TRBV28 and TRBJ2-7, the complete variable domain is DVKVTQSSRYLVKRTGEKVFLECVQDMDHENMFWYRQDPGLGLRLIYFSYDVKMKEKGDIPEGYSVSREKKERFSLILESASTNQTSMYLCASSFNQAWGPSSYFGPGTRLTVT.

This clonotype occurred many times. The V call is TRBV29-1, the J call TRBJ2-5; tentative D call: TRBD1 (5 bases). This CDR3 has 13 residues. Trimming took off 6 bases at V and 2 bases at J, with 13 bases between the two ends. The V gene's germline CDR1 is SQVTM and CDR2 ANQGSEA. DNA of the CDR3: TGCAGCGTGGTTTGGACATCGCAAGAGACCCAGTACTTC. This translates into CSVVWTSQETQYF. Looking up the rest from reference TRBV29-1 and TRBJ2-5 gives the full variable domain: SAVISQKPSRDICQRGTSLTIQCQVDSQVTMMFWYRQQPGQSLTLIATANQGSEATYESGFVIDKFPISRPNLTFSTLTVSNMSPEDSSIYLCSVVWTSQETQYFGPGTRLLVL.

In its sample, this clonotype was seen many times. The CDR3 DNA reads TGTGCCAGCAGCCCGACCAGGGAACGCGGCTACACCTTC. Amino acid sequence: CASSPTRERGYTF. The genes are TRBV7-9 and TRBJ1-2; possibly TRBD1 for D (5 bases). Trimming removed 5 bases from V and 8 bases from J, with 15 bases in between. Germline V lookup: CDR1 SEHNR, CDR2 FQNEAQ (reference sequence). The CDR3 consists of 13 residues.

This clonotype was counted a few times. This chain uses TRBV11-2 with TRBJ2-3; 7 bases match TRBD2. CDR3 length equals 16 residues. The V gene end was trimmed by 7 bases and the J gene end by 3 bases; junction bases not matched to a gene: 13. In germline, CDR1 is SGHAT, CDR2 FQNNGV. The CDR3 nucleotides are TGTGCCAGCACCCCGGTGGGGGGGGTTGGTACAGATACGCAGTATTTT. Translated: CASTPVGGVGTDTQYF.

Only a few counts were recorded for this clonotype. This chain uses TRBV28 with TRBJ2-2; TRBD2 matches 9 bases. Per the germline V gene, CDR1 is MDHEN and CDR2 is SYDVKM. Germline trimming cut 6 bases from V and 7 bases from J; bases unmatched to any gene: 12. The CDR3 length is 16 residues. The CDR3 reads CASRQSGLADDGELFF. The DNA of the CDR3 is TGTGCCAGCAGGCAGTCGGGACTAGCAGATGACGGGGAGCTGTTTTTT.